The clone carrying this T cell receptor beta chain was observed a handful of times. These data are taken from a study of blood T cell repertoires in COVID-19. At the level of the study: From the United States, Italy and Spain came samples of acute and convalescent COVID-19. The cDNA or gDNA used as material had been derived from T cells, B-cell-depleted T cells, or PBMCs.

Authors' analysis steps: Nucleated cell counts were estimated from reference gene primer amplification. The data were produced by immunoSEQ multiplex PCR, yet TCRdb's version contains in-frame clones alone and is incomplete. V and J calls and clone size follow that table, whereas D and trimming were derived from the DNA. The sample shows around 120,000 clones, more than 90% of them seen only once. Germline-derived CDR1 and CDR2 are MNHEY and SVGAGI. This CDR3 is 15 amino acids long. Trimming at V came to 8 bases and at J to 5 bases, leaving 10 bases not matched to a gene. This TCR derives from a man between 45 and 60 years old with active COVID-19. Sequencing was performed on peripheral blood. This chain connects TRBV6-5 to TRBJ2-3; 10 bases line up with TRBD2. The CDR3 here is CASAQETSGRDTQYF. CDR3 nucleotides: TGTGCCAGCGCTCAGGAGACTAGCGGGCGAGATACGCAGTATTTT.